This T cell receptor (beta chain) was observed in a study of tumor-infiltrating lymphocytes in primary liver carcinoma. The study co-extracted DNA and RNA from around 18-30 mg of unsorted bulk tissue. Chronic HBV infection was present, with no prior treatment. Per tumor, sampling covered five separate regions. The template, 450 to 650 ng total RNA, yielded TCR beta cDNA made with a constant-region primer. Three nested multiplex PCR rounds, a slightly modified ARM-PCR method, built the TCR beta libraries. In the first two PCR rounds, TRBV1-TRBV30 forward primers were paired with a C-beta reverse primer, and each round lasted around 10 cycles. Each CDR3 protein is one row after TCRdb ran MiXCR on the multiplex PCR reads. The sample records approximately 110,000 distinct CDR3 sequences, under 65% being singletons. Germline V gene lookup returns CDR1 GTSNPN and CDR2 SVGIG (reference sequence). This CDR3 has 12 residues.

Note on this clonotype: One end of the junction does not line up with germline, which may come from a read error.

The sequencing input was liver tumor tissue from sampling region 3. Stated subset: tumor region T3, left-lateral pole. This chain connects TRBV30 to TRBJ2-3, with a weak D call TRBD2 (5 bases). This clonotype was sampled from a woman aged 60-70 years with primary liver carcinoma and hepatitis B virus infection. This chain's CDR3 is CAWSDSLGSQYF. CDR3 in DNA: TGCGCCTGGAGCGATTCACTAGGGTCGCAGTATTTT.